This T cell receptor (beta chain) is from a study of T cells in Graves' hyperthyroidism and ophthalmopathy. Turning to the study itself: Blood from the periphery was taken at initial diagnosis, before any treatment.

Germline V gives CDR1 LNHNV, CDR2 YYDKDF (reference sequence). V dropped 9 bases and J dropped 2; count of bases not matched to a gene: 8. The CDR3 spans 14 residues. Amplified regions were TCR beta CDR3 sequences from RNA transcripts. TCR CDR3 regions were first amplified by RT-PCR with HTBI primers. TCRdb ran MiXCR on the multiplex PCR reads and lists one entry per CDR3 protein. The profile covers over 400,000 distinct CDR3 sequences, with approximately 23% appearing a single time and around 50% taken by the ten largest. In its sample, this clonotype was seen a few times. Its antigen remains unknown. The study based diagnoses on clinical symptoms, serum thyroxine and TRAb, thyroid ultrasound and orbital computed tomography. Overall study findings and caveats: Most expanded thyroid clonotypes above 0.001 also appeared in blood. It was a median around 6 months before onset that the model predicted ophthalmopathy.

What was sequenced was blood. The V and J genes are TRBV15 and TRBJ2-3; 7 positions agree with TRBD1. This clonotype was sampled from an older woman with Graves' ophthalmopathy. The DNA of the CDR3 is TGTGCCACGACCGGGACAGCTAACACAGATACGCAGTATTTT. This translates into CATTGTANTDTQYF.